This T cell receptor (beta chain) was sequenced for a study of blood T cells in healthy people across ages. Study findings and constraints: Diversity of TCR beta correlated strongly with naive T cell percentage. Higher diversity, along with more naive CD4+ cells, distinguished long-lived donors from aged donors.

A sample-barcoded 5' primer and a J-beta primer mix were used in a second PCR of about 7 to 12 cycles. A minimum of 3 million CDR3-containing paired-end reads was obtained for each sample. MiXCR, run by TCRdb on the 5' RACE reads, gives a single entry per CDR3 protein. In the table there are 550,000 to 750,000 distinct CDR3 sequences, about 21% of which are singletons. This clonotype occurred a few times. Its antigen is still unknown. The TCR was taken from a man aged 70-80 years in good health. What was sequenced was blood.

Written as DNA, the CDR3 is TGTGCCATCAGTGCCCCAAACGGCCAGACCAGCACAGATACGCAGTATTTT. Amino acid sequence: CAISAPNGQTSTDTQYF. The genes are TRBV10-3 and TRBJ2-3; no clear D gene. Germline loops: CDR1 ENHRY, CDR2 SYGVKD. CDR3 length: 17 amino acids. The V end lost 4 bases, the J end lost 0 bases, and 17 bases lay between the germline ends.